This is a list of T cell receptor beta chains from one sample in a study of T cell clusters in autoimmune cytopenias. TCRdb re-called the multiplex PCR reads; one entry per CDR3 protein, DNA not given. Its table lists about 2,700 distinct CDR3 sequences. The sequenced sample was peripheral blood. All receptors derive from a human donor with an autoimmune cytopenia, with autoimmune hepatitis or in good health (not recorded which). Each CDR3 is given with its conserved first and last residue. Not all rows give a size; the values are once, few, many and, for expanded clones, a class.

>TRBJ2-7|TRBV19|medium-sized
CASRPNPPGDPYEQYF
>TRBJ1-5|TRBV12-3/TRBV12-4|medium-sized
CASSKGDNGQPQHF
>TRBJ2-7|TRBV19|medium-sized
CASRGRSYEQYF
>TRBJ2-7|TRBV29-1|NA
CSVEELGNHEQYF
>TRBJ2-5|TRBV7-2|NA
CASSLAVMVWGLEETQYF
>TRBJ1-6|TRBV7-9|NA
CASKGVGAFESPLHF
>TRBJ2-7|TRBV19|medium-sized
CASSMGQAWYEQYF
>TRBJ2-1|TRBV15|medium-sized
CATSRGRTSGGAFGEQFF
>TRBJ2-4|TRBV6-5|medium-sized
CASSYSTRTGEENIQYF
>TRBJ2-5|TRBV7-2|medium-sized
CASSPRRVPQYF
>TRBJ1-3|TRBV7-9|medium-sized
CASSLVVEVITIYF
>TRBJ2-7|TRBV6-2/TRBV6-3|medium-sized
CASSYRDKFFPYEQYF
>TRBJ2-7|TRBV25-1|NA
CASGRSGSSYEQYF
>TRBJ2-7|TRBV6-1|NA
CASSRNPLYEQYF
>TRBJ2-5|TRBV7-2|medium-sized
CASSSNRDDQETQYF
>TRBJ2-7|TRBV7-2|medium-sized
CASSNRGPYEQYF
>TRBJ2-7|TRBV20-1|NA
CSARLLGGAYEQYF
>TRBJ2-5|TRBV4-3|NA
CASSQDWTSAQETQYF
>TRBJ2-7|TRBV10-2|NA
CATSSPGQGTYEQYF
>TRBJ2-1|TRBV15|medium-sized
CATSRDLGSYGEQFF